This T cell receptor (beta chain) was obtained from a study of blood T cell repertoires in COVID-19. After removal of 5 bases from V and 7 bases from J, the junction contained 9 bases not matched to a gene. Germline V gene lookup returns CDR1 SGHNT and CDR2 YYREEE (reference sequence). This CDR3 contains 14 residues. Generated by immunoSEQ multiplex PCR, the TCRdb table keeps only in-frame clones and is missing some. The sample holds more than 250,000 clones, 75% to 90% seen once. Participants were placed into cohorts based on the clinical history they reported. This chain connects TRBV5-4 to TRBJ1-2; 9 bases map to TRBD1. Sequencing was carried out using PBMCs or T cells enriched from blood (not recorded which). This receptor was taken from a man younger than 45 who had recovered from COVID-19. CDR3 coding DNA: TGTGCCAGCAGTCTTCCGGGACAGGGATTTGGCTACACCTTC. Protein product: CASSLPGQGFGYTF.